The source of this T cell receptor (beta chain) is a study of T-cell reconstitution after alpha-beta-depleted transplantation in children (dated by TCRdb to between 2015 and 2016). For context, the study as a whole: Using TCR repertoire profiling, the study followed T-cell immune reconstitution in a quantitative way in children after TCRalphabeta/CD19-depleted allogeneic hematopoietic cell transplantation.

Overall study outcomes, separate from this receptor: In some patients, the high TCRbeta diversity seen at day 60 was put down to recipient T cells and intrathymic progenitors that had survived conditioning. About two months after transplant, the apparently early recovery of alphabetaT-cell counts reportedly depended on just several hundred clones that had expanded rapidly and came from non-depleted graft cells. The frequencies of hyperexpanded clones fell over the following months, and after one year, T-cell counts and TCRbeta diversity were mostly attributed to newly produced T cells.

Receptor amplification or capture employed PCR. Sequenced using an Illumina HiSeq 2500. TCR libraries were prepared with molecular barcoding, using unique molecular identifiers to normalize TCRbeta repertoire quantification. TCRdb reprocessing: public reads trimmed at Q25 with fastp, clones called with MiXCR, in-frame beta chains kept. Rows with one shared CDR3 protein collapse into an entry with the most common genes and DNA. This sample lists roughly 300,000 distinct CDR3 sequences; approximately 10% were detected once. Around 22% of the sample is held by the ten biggest clonotypes. The CDR3 contains 14 residues, cysteine and phenylalanine counted. Here the CDR3 DNA is all that survives: 42 bases in frame from base 1. The junction shows trimming of 2 bases on V and 5 bases on J, and the gene matches do not reach 5 bases of it. For CDR1 and CDR2, the germline V gene (reference sequence) lists DFQATT and SNEGSKA.

This clonotype was recorded many times. The antigen this receptor binds is unknown. No quality values exist for individual bases; no much larger clone is one base distant. The treatment or condition label corresponds to: allogeneic hematopoietic cell transplantation with graft depleted of TCRalphabeta T cells and CD19 B cells. TCRalphabeta/CD19-depleted allogeneic hematopoietic cell grafts were given to the transplant recipients, all of whom were children. The sample in question was peripheral blood, obtained 180 days after TCRalphabeta/CD19-depleted stem cell transplant. The clonotype was recovered from a male patient aged 2-10 years who had a stem cell transplant for chronic granulomatous disease, so the T cells may come from the graft donor. The rearranged chain carries TRBV20-1 and TRBJ2-7, with 11 central nucleotides matching TRBD1. The CDR3 here reads CSARPGTGGDEQYF. The nucleotides read TGCAGTGCTAGACCTGGGACAGGGGGGGACGAGCAGTACTTC.